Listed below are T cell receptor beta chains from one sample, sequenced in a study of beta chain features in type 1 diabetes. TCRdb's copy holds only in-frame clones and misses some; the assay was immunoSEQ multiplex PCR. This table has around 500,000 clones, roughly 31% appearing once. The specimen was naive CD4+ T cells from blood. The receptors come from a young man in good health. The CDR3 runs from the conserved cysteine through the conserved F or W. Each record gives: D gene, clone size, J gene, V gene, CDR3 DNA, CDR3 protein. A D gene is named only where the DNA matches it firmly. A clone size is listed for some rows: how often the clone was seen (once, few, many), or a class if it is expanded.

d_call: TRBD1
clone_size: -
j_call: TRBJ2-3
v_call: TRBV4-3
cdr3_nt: TGCGCCAGCAGCCAAGGAGGACAGGGGACAGATACGCAGTATTTT
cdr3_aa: CASSQGGQGTDTQYF

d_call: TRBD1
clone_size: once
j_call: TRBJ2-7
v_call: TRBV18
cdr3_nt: TGTGCCAGCTCACGCGACAGGGGAATCGGCGTAGACGAGCAGTACTTC
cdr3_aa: CASSRDRGIGVDEQYF

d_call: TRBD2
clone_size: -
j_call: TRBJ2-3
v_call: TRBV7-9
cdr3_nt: TGTGCCAGCAGCGCAACTAGCGGGAGGCGGGTCACAGATACGCAGTATTTT
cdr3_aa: CASSATSGRRVTDTQYF

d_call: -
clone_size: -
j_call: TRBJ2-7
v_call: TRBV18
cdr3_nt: TGTGCCAGCTCACCGCAAGTCCCTGGGGTTAACGAGCAGTACTTC
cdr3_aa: CASSPQVPGVNEQYF

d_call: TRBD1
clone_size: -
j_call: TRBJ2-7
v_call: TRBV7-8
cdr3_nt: TGTGCCAGCAGCTTAGGGGACAGGGGTCGGGAGCAGTACTTC
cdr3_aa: CASSLGDRGREQYF

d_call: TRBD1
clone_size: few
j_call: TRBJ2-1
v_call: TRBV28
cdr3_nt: TGTGCCAGCAGTTCGACAGGGTACAATGAGCAGTTCTTC
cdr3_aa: CASSSTGYNEQFF

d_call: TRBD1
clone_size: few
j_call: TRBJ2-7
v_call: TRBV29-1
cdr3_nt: TGCAGCGCTGCCCCCGGGACAGGGGGCTACGAGCAGTACTTC
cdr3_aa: CSAAPGTGGYEQYF

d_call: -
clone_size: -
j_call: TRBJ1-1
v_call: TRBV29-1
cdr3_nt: TGCAGCGTTGAAGACGTCTCAGCGAACACTGAAGCTTTCTTT
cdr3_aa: CSVEDVSANTEAFF

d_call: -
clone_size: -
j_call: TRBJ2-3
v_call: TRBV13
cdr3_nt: TGTGCCAGCAGCTTTCCAGGCCCAGATACGCAGTATTTT
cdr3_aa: CASSFPGPDTQYF

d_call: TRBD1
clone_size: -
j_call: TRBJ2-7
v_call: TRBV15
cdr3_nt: TGTGCCACCAGCAGACGCAAGACAGGGGAGGAGTACGAGCAGTACTTC
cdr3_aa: CATSRRKTGEEYEQYF

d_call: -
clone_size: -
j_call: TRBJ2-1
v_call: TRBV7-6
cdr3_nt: TGTGCCAGCAGCTTAGTGGCGGAGTCCTACAATGAGCAGTTCTTC
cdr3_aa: CASSLVAESYNEQFF

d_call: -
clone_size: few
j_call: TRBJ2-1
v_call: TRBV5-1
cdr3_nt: TGCGCCAGCGGCTCGGTAGCTAGTCCCAATGAGCAGTTCTTC
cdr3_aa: CASGSVASPNEQFF

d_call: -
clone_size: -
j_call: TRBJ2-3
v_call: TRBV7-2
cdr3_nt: TGTGCCAGCAGCGAAAGAAGCCAGGGAGCCACAGATACGCAGTATTTT
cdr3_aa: CASSERSQGATDTQYF

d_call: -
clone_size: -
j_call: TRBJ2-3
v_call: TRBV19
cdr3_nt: TGTGCCAGTAGTATAGAGACCGGGACGAATACGCAGTATTTT
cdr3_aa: CASSIETGTNTQYF

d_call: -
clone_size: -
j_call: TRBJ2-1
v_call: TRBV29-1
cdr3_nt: TGCAGCGTGATAGCCGGGACAACCAGTTACAATGAGCAGTTCTTC
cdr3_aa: CSVIAGTTSYNEQFF

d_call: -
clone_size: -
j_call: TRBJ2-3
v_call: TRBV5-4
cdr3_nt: TGTGCCAGCAGCCAAACCAAAAGAGGAGATACGCAGTATTTT
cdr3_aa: CASSQTKRGDTQYF

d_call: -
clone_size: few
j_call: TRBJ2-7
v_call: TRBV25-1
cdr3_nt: TGTGCCAGCAGTGTCGGACGCGGGCAGTACTTC
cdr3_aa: CASSVGRGQYF

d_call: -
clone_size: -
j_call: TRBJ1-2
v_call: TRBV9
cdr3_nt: TGTGCCAGCAGCCCCAGTCAGGGGATCGGCTATGGCTACACCTTC
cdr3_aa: CASSPSQGIGYGYTF

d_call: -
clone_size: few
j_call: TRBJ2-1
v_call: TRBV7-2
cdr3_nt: TGTGCCAGCAGCCCTCCGGGGCGTCGAAATGAGCAGTTCTTC
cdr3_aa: CASSPPGRRNEQFF

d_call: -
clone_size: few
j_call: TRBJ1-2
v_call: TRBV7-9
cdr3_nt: TGTGCCAGCAGTGTTGAGTTAGCTAACTATGGCTACACCTTC
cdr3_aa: CASSVELANYGYTF

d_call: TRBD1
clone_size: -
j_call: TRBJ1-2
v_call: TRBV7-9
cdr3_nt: TGTGCCAGCAGCCGCGGACAGGGCTATGGCTACACCTTC
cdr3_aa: CASSRGQGYGYTF

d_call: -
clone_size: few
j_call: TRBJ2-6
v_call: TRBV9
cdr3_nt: TGTGCCAGCAGCGCCGCCGGTCCTGGGGCCAACGTCCTGACTTTC
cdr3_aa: CASSAAGPGANVLTF

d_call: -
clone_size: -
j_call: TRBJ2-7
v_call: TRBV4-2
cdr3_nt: TGTGCCAGCAGCCAAGATCGATGGGGACCCGAGCAGTACTTC
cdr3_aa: CASSQDRWGPEQYF

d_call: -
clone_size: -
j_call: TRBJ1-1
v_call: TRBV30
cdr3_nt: TGTGCCTGGAGACAGCTGAACACTGAAGCTTTCTTT
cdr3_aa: CAWRQLNTEAFF

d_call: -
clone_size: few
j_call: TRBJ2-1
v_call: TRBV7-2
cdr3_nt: TGTGCCAGCAGCTTAGGGGCTAGCGTGATCCTTAATGAGCAGTTCTTC
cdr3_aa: CASSLGASVILNEQFF

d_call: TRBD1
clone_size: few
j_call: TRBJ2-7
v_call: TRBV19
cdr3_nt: TGTGCCAGTAGTTCCCGGGACAGCTACGAGCAGTACTTC
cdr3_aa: CASSSRDSYEQYF

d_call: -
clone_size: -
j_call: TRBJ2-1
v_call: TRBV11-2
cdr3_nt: TGTGCCAGCAGCTTAGATAGGAGTGAGCAGTTCTTC
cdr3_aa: CASSLDRSEQFF

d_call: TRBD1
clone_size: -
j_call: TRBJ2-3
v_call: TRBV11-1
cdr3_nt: TGTGCCAGCAGTCCCCTGGGACAGGGGGCTAGTGATACGCAGTATTTT
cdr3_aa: CASSPLGQGASDTQYF

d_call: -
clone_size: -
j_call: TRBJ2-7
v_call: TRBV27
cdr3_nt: TGTGCCAGCAGCCCTCTGAACAGTGCACGTTACGAGCAGTACTTC
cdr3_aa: CASSPLNSARYEQYF

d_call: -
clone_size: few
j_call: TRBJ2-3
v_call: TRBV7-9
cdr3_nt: TGTGCCAGCAGCTTAGATCTGGCCTCAGGTGCGCAGTATTTT
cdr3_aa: CASSLDLASGAQYF

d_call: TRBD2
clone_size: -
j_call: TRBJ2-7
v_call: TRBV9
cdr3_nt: TGTGCCAGCAGCGTAGGGAGCGGGAGTGTCCACGAGCAGTACTTC
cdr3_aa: CASSVGSGSVHEQYF

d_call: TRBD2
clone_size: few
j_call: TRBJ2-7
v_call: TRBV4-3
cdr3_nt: TGCGCCAGCAGCCAATTGGTAGCGGGAGTCGAGCAGTACTTC
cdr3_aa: CASSQLVAGVEQYF